This is a list of T cell receptor beta chains from one sample in a study of T-cell reconstitution after alpha-beta-depleted transplantation in children. MiXCR, run by TCRdb on the PCR reads, gives a single entry per CDR3 protein. In the table there are about 300,000 distinct CDR3 sequences, roughly 9.1% of which are singletons. The specimen comprised PBMCs, sampled before TCRalphabeta/CD19-depleted stem cell transplant. All receptors come from a boy under two years old with acute myeloid leukemia, due to receive a stem cell transplant. Both conserved end residues are part of each CDR3.

len: 15; v_gene: TRBV7-2; j_gene: TRBJ2-5; CDR3aa: CASSPRGWERETQYF
len: 19; v_gene: TRBV27; j_gene: TRBJ2-3; CDR3aa: CASSSAGTSGRTSTDTQYF
len: 13; v_gene: TRBV4-3; j_gene: TRBJ2-3; CDR3aa: CASSPTVGDTQYF
len: 15; v_gene: TRBV7-9; j_gene: TRBJ2-1; CDR3aa: CASSLGGGAANEQFF
len: 15; v_gene: TRBV11-2; j_gene: TRBJ2-3; CDR3aa: CASSRGDSPTDTQYF
len: 18; v_gene: TRBV20-1; j_gene: TRBJ2-1; CDR3aa: CSARERGLVGPAYNEQFF
len: 16; v_gene: TRBV6-5; j_gene: TRBJ1-5; CDR3aa: CASSYQSWTGYQPQHF
len: 16; v_gene: TRBV5-1; j_gene: TRBJ2-3; CDR3aa: CASRAGTPPSTDTQYF
len: 15; v_gene: TRBV7-2; j_gene: TRBJ1-5; CDR3aa: CASSLGQLLNQPQHF
len: 15; v_gene: TRBV12-3/TRBV12-4; j_gene: TRBJ2-1; CDR3aa: CASSPIDRRDNEQFF
len: 15; v_gene: TRBV12-3/TRBV12-4; j_gene: TRBJ1-1; CDR3aa: CASSPRNREGTEAFF
len: 15; v_gene: TRBV20-1; j_gene: TRBJ2-5; CDR3aa: CSARWGGGPRETQYF
len: 14; v_gene: TRBV7-2; j_gene: TRBJ2-1; CDR3aa: CASSSGLAGVEQFF
len: 12; v_gene: TRBV20-1; j_gene: TRBJ1-4; CDR3aa: CSARQTNEKLFF
len: 14; v_gene: TRBV6-1; j_gene: TRBJ1-1; CDR3aa: CASSNTARNTEAFF
len: 16; v_gene: TRBV7-7; j_gene: TRBJ1-4; CDR3aa: CASSLRTGATNEKLFF
len: 14; v_gene: TRBV20-1; j_gene: TRBJ1-1; CDR3aa: CSARGGPSNTEAFF
len: 16; v_gene: TRBV28; j_gene: TRBJ1-6; CDR3aa: CASSLPTGTGSSPLHF
len: 14; v_gene: TRBV5-1; j_gene: TRBJ1-1; CDR3aa: CASSFIFMNTEAFF
len: 14; v_gene: TRBV29-1; j_gene: TRBJ2-5; CDR3aa: CSVGGLAGVETQYF
len: 15; v_gene: TRBV4-3; j_gene: TRBJ1-1; CDR3aa: CASSQETFVNTEAFF
len: 14; v_gene: TRBV29-1; j_gene: TRBJ2-1; CDR3aa: CSSTKHSSYNEQFF
len: 16; v_gene: TRBV29-1; j_gene: TRBJ2-6; CDR3aa: CSVEVDSSSGANVLTF
len: 16; v_gene: TRBV5-1; j_gene: TRBJ2-2; CDR3aa: CASSLFPGADTGELFF
len: 14; v_gene: TRBV24-1; j_gene: TRBJ2-7; CDR3aa: CATSDSGQSYEQYF
len: 18; v_gene: TRBV6-5; j_gene: TRBJ2-5; CDR3aa: CASSYSGVSGTAQETQYF
len: 15; v_gene: TRBV9; j_gene: TRBJ2-5; CDR3aa: CASSAVRDREETQYF
len: 17; v_gene: TRBV2; j_gene: TRBJ2-3; CDR3aa: CASSGGNRGLPADTQYF
len: 18; v_gene: TRBV28; j_gene: TRBJ2-3; CDR3aa: CASSLPIWTRVHTDTQYF
len: 14; v_gene: TRBV18; j_gene: TRBJ2-2; CDR3aa: CASSPPADAGELFF
len: 13; v_gene: TRBV14; j_gene: TRBJ1-2; CDR3aa: CASSLWTGGGYTF
len: 18; v_gene: TRBV3-1; j_gene: TRBJ2-1; CDR3aa: CALCFLGLAWAAYNEQFF
len: 15; v_gene: TRBV11-3; j_gene: TRBJ2-3; CDR3aa: CASSHGQVATDTQYF
len: 16; v_gene: TRBV5-1; j_gene: TRBJ2-3; CDR3aa: CASSFQRGAGRDTQYF
len: 14; v_gene: TRBV28; j_gene: TRBJ2-2; CDR3aa: CASSPHSNTGELFF
len: 14; v_gene: TRBV7-3; j_gene: TRBJ2-7; CDR3aa: CASSLSSGPYEQYF
len: 15; v_gene: TRBV28; j_gene: TRBJ2-6; CDR3aa: CATQILASGANVLTF
len: 15; v_gene: TRBV15; j_gene: TRBJ2-3; CDR3aa: CATSRSGAGTDTQYF
len: 13; v_gene: TRBV10-3; j_gene: TRBJ1-5; CDR3aa: CASTGALNQPQHF
len: 20; v_gene: TRBV12-3/TRBV12-4; j_gene: TRBJ2-2; CDR3aa: CASSLALTIIDGLAGGELFF
len: 18; v_gene: TRBV10-3; j_gene: TRBJ1-5; CDR3aa: CAICLAPAGPGSNQPQHF
len: 11; v_gene: TRBV6-6; j_gene: TRBJ1-3; CDR3aa: CASSKANTIYF
len: 17; v_gene: TRBV10-3; j_gene: TRBJ2-2; CDR3aa: CAISESPRTGSTGELFF
len: 14; v_gene: TRBV7-9; j_gene: TRBJ2-7; CDR3aa: CASTPWDRAYEQYF
len: 15; v_gene: TRBV7-8; j_gene: TRBJ2-7; CDR3aa: CASSFTRKVAYEQYF
len: 14; v_gene: TRBV3-1; j_gene: TRBJ1-2; CDR3aa: CASSPGQAPYGYTF
len: 16; v_gene: TRBV5-1; j_gene: TRBJ2-3; CDR3aa: CASSLRVRVFTDTQYF
len: 16; v_gene: TRBV13; j_gene: TRBJ2-1; CDR3aa: CASTEPLPTDDNEQFF
len: 15; v_gene: TRBV7-3; j_gene: TRBJ1-4; CDR3aa: CASSFERMSNEKLFF
len: 16; v_gene: TRBV11-3; j_gene: TRBJ2-7; CDR3aa: CASGGRAGIPDYEQYF
len: 18; v_gene: TRBV12-3/TRBV12-4; j_gene: TRBJ2-3; CDR3aa: CASRDRDRGLLSTDTQYF
len: 16; v_gene: TRBV13; j_gene: TRBJ2-6; CDR3aa: CASSLDRVTGANVLTF